This TCR beta chain is from a study of blood T cell repertoires in COVID-19 (dated by TCRdb to the early 2020s). The study in broad terms: Samples covering the acute and convalescent phases of COVID-19 were provided by collaborators in the United States, Italy and Spain. Samples came from the ongoing ImmuneRACE study (first 160 participants) plus 1,254 subjects from 6 global collaborators. The material from the prospective study consisted of cDNA or gDNA derived from T cells, B-cell-depleted T cells, or PBMCs. Where available, HLA class I and class II types were taken from metadata supplied by the sample provider and were not determined by assay-based typing. The dataset comprised deeply sampled blood TCRbeta repertoires from subjects exposed to, actively infected with, or recovered from COVID-19. The repertoires were released in a freely available public database intended as a resource for research on the immune response to SARS-CoV-2. Nearly every sample came with metadata listing a de-identified subject ID, COVID-19 status, age in years and sex.

On this clone: Its recognized antigen is unknown. No base qualities exist here, and no much larger clone lies one base off it.

The germline V gene provides CDR1 SGHAT and CDR2 FQNNGV. The CDR3 covers 13 residues, taking in both the cysteine and the phenylalanine. Just the 39-base CDR3 DNA is kept, in frame starting at base 1. V gives up 5 bases and J gives up 8 bases, and the segment between their germline ends measures 15 bases. Samples from volunteer blood donors who had recovered from COVID-19 were contributed by a second Seattle source. Whole blood was collected in K2EDTA tubes by collaborating institutions according to the institutions' own protocols. For TCRbeta analysis, collaborators shipped samples as frozen whole blood, isolated PBMCs, or DNA extracted from either of those sample types. TCRbeta CDR3 regions were amplified from genomic DNA by means of the immunoSEQ Assay, a bias-controlled multiplex PCR. For the original study's pipeline: The number of nucleated cells in each sample was estimated from the amplification of reference gene primers within the assay. To quantify the absolute abundance of each unique TCRbeta CDR3 rearrangement, sequence reads were collapsed and filtered. For each sample, productive Simpson clonality was calculated by taking the square root of Simpson's diversity index across productive rearrangements. The source is immuneACCESS, and TCRdb retained only in-frame sequences with V and J called. Part of the clones is not carried over; for the studies checked, unresolved V genes explain less than half of this, and the remainder is unexplained. V, J and clone size reflect that table, while D and trimming were determined from the DNA. This sample lists 220,000 or so clones; more than 75% were detected once. The ten largest clones represent around 3% of the sample.

Broader findings and caveats from the paper: The quantity of clinical and demographic metadata differed by source and by participant and was supplied without curation.

The chain couples TRBV11-2 to TRBJ1-2; the D gene is perhaps TRBD1, on 6 matching bases. This clonotype originated in a man in his fifties or sixties who had recovered from COVID-19. Source material: peripheral blood. The CDR3 has the sequence CASSPRTDGGYTF. The DNA sequence reads TGTGCCAGCAGCCCCCGGACAGACGGAGGCTACACCTTC. The variable domain in full, with residues beyond the CDR3 obtained from the reference TRBV11-2 and TRBJ1-2 genes, is EAGVAQSPRYKIIEKRQSVAFWCNPISGHATLYWYQQILGQGPKLLIQFQNNGVVDDSQLPKDRFSAERLKGVDSTLKIQPAKLEDSAVYLCASSPRTDGGYTFGSGTRLTVV.